The 9 T cell receptor beta chains below all came from one sample that was sequenced in a study of cytotoxic CD8 clonotypes in ibrutinib-treated CLL. Sequencing was performed with immunoSEQ multiplex PCR; in TCRdb, only in-frame clones are kept and a portion is missing. In the table there are approximately 330,000 clones, just under 80% of which are singletons. Sequenced here: PBMCs, sampled before ibrutinib treatment. The origin of the receptors is a human donor with chronic lymphocytic leukemia.

This clone was seen just once. The CDR3 nucleotides are TGTGCCAGCAGCTTGGAGGGCAGGGGGACCCCAGATACGCAGTATTTT. It yields the protein CASSLEGRGTPDTQYF. The V gene is TRBV5-6, the J gene TRBJ2-3; 7 bases agree with TRBD1. Per the germline V gene, CDR1 is SGHDT and CDR2 is YYEEEE. The CDR3 length is 16 residues. Unmatched junction bases numbered 8, after V lost 0 bases and J lost 4 bases.

The rearrangement joins TRBV7-9 to TRBJ2-1, with D unresolved. V lost 7 bases, J lost 3 bases, and 10 bases lay in between. The CDR3 is made up of 13 amino acids. Germline CDR1 reads SEHNR; CDR2 reads FQNEAQ (reference sequence). The CDR3 nucleotides read TGTGCCAGCAAGGACGGAAGCTACAATGAGCAGTTCTTC. Its protein is CASKDGSYNEQFF.

As for this clone: The identical CDR3 is also encoded by other nucleotide sequences in the sample. CDR3 in amino acids: CSASDNEQFF. The DNA of the CDR3 is TGCAGTGCTTCGGACAATGAGCAGTTCTTC. This sequence joins TRBV20-1 and TRBJ2-1; D gene ambiguous. Looked up from germline, CDR1 is DFQATT and CDR2 is SNEGSKA (reference sequence). The CDR3 has 10 residues. Trimming shortened V by 5 bases and J by 5 bases, and 4 bases separated the two germline ends.

This clone was detected once. The chain recombines TRBV25-1 with TRBJ2-5; TRBD2 aligns across 10 bases. The ends lost 3 bases at V and 3 bases at J; junction bases unmatched: 4. Germline CDR1 and CDR2: MGHDK and SYGVNS. The CDR3 contains 15 residues. CDR3 loop: CASSEGLAGEETQYF. The CDR3 coding sequence is TGTGCCAGCAGTGAGGGTCTAGCGGGAGAAGAGACCCAGTACTTC. Drawing the rest from reference TRBV25-1 and TRBJ2-5, the complete variable domain is EADIYQTPRYLVIGTGKKITLECSQTMGHDKMYWYQQDPGMELHLIHYSYGVNSTEKGDLSSESTVSRIRTEHFPLTLESARPSHTSQYLCASSEGLAGEETQYFGPGTRLLVL.

CDR3 DNA sequence: TGCGCCAGCAGTGAGGGGAACACTGAAGCTTTCTTT. It yields the protein CASSEGNTEAFF. The rearrangement uses TRBV10-1 and TRBJ1-1; D unclear. This CDR3 spans 12 amino acids. Trimming took 2 bases from V and 1 from J, leaving 2 bases between them. Germline V gene lookup returns CDR1 WNHNN and CDR2 SYGVQD (reference sequence).

In DNA form, the CDR3 reads TGTGCCACCACACAGGGGTTTCGGGACACTGAAGCTTTCTTT. It specifies CATTQGFRDTEAFF. V gene TRBV15 combines with J gene TRBJ1-1; 7 bases fit TRBD1. V dropped 7 bases and J dropped 3; count of bases not matched to a gene: 8. Looked up from germline, CDR1 is LNHNV and CDR2 is YYDKDF (reference sequence). The CDR3 contains 14 residues.

In this sample, this clone turned up a few times. V is TRBV7-2 and J is TRBJ1-5; D may be TRBD1 (6 bases). This CDR3 contains 16 residues. Per the germline V gene, CDR1 is SGHTA and CDR2 is FQGNSA. V was trimmed by 4 bases and J by 5 bases, leaving 18 bases between them. The CDR3 nucleotides are TGTGCCAGCAGCTCCGTAAAAGGGGGAGGCGATCAGCCCCAGCATTTT. This codes for CASSSVKGGGDQPQHF.

The V and J genes are TRBV2 and TRBJ1-2; D is possibly TRBD1 (5 bases). The V and J ends lost 3 bases and 6 bases respectively, with 11 bases between them. This CDR3 spans 13 amino acids. Germline CDR1 reads SNHLY; CDR2 reads FYNNEI. The CDR3 DNA reads TGTGCCAGCAGTGAGGCGTGGGGCCATGGCTACACCTTC. It codes for CASSEAWGHGYTF. The entire variable domain, with the rest obtained from reference TRBV2 and TRBJ1-2, is as follows: EPEVTQTPSHQVTQMGQEVILRCVPISNHLYFYWYRQILGQKVEFLVSFYNNEISEKSEIFDDQFSVERPDGSNFTLKIRSTKLEDSAMYFCASSEAWGHGYTFGSGTRLTVV.

This sequence joins TRBV29-1 and TRBJ1-1, with TRBD1 identical over 8 bases. The CDR3 runs 13 residues. The J segment lost 5 bases and the V segment lost 6 bases, leaving 8 bases of the junction unmatched. In germline, CDR1 is SQVTM, CDR2 ANQGSEA. The CDR3: CSVGDRGRTEAFF. Here the CDR3 DNA reads TGCAGCGTCGGTGACAGGGGCAGGACTGAAGCTTTCTTT. Full variable domain (outside the CDR3, taken from reference TRBV29-1 and TRBJ1-1): SAVISQKPSRDICQRGTSLTIQCQVDSQVTMMFWYRQQPGQSLTLIATANQGSEATYESGFVIDKFPISRPNLTFSTLTVSNMSPEDSSIYLCSVGDRGRTEAFFGQGTRLTVV.